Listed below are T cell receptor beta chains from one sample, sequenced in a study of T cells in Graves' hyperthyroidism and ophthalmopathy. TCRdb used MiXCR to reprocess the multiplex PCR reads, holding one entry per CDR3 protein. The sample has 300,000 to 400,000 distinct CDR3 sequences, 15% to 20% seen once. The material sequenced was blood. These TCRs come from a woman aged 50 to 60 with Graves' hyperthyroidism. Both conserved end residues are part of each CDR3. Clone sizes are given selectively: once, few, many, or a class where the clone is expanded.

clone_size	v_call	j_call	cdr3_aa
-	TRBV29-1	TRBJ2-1	CSVVPGAEESDEQFF
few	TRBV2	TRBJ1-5	CASSELGGSNQPQHF
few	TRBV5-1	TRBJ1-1	CASSDASGTEAFF
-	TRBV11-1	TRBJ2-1	CASGGSGQGIYNEQFF
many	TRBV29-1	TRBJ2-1	CSVEGTSGIGNEQFF
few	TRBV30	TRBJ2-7	CAWSVRFGNSSYEQYF
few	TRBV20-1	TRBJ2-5	CSASALETQYF
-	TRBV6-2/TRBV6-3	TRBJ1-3	CASSNRAGNTIYF
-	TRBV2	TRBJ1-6	CASSEMENSPLHF
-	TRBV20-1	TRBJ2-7	CSAREAGGGDYEQYF
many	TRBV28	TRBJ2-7	CASSLSSAGGPHYYEQYF
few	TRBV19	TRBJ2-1	CASSPGTSGLTKQFF
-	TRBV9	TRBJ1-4	CASSVGHTTNEKLFF
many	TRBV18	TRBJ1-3	CASSPPYSSGNTIYF
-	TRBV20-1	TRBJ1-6	CSAVTTKGNNSPLHF
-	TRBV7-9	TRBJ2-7	CASSTSTSSNEQYF
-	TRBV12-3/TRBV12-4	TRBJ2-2	CASSLQSSTGGGELFF
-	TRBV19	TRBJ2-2	CASGTSYAGELFF
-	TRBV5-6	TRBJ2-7	CASRLNRGSYEQYF
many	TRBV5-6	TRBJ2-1	CASSLGLSYNEQFF
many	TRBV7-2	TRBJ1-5	CASSSLQGGSGNQPQHF
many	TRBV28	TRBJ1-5	CASSLRGLNQPQHF
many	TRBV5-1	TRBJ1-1	CASKEGGNTEAFF
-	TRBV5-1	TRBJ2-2	CASSSGTGLGELFF
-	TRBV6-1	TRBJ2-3	CASTEGTDTQYF
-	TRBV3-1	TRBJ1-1	CASSETGDTKAFF
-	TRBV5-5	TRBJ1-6	CASGAGGSVASPLRF
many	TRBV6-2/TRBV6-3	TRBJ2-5	CASSYLSTDWQGGQETQYF
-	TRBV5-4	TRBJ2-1	CASSGLAGGPGNEQFF
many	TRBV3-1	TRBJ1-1	CASSPGAQGTEAFF
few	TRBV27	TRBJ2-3	CASSLRDPFFTDTQYF
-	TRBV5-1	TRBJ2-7	CASSSLVHEQYF
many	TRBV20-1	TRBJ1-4	CSARDLGRNNEKLFF
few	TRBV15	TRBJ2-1	CATRGPGAYNEQFF
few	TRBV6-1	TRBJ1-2	CASSEEAGESYGYTF
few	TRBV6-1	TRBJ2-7	CASSPPPGGVSYEQYF
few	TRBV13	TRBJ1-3	CASSLETSSGNTIYF
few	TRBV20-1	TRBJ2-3	CSAVSGTDTQYF
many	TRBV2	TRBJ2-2	CASKRAGGPEGTGELFF
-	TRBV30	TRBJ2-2	CARGRAGGGFTGELFF